The subject of this entry is one T cell receptor (beta chain). The sample belongs to a study of chemoradiotherapy in HPV16-positive cancers. J was trimmed by 0 bases and V by 6 bases; bases with no gene match: 6. CDR1 is SEHNR, CDR2 FQNEAQ, per germline (reference sequence). The CDR3 runs to 15 residues. The repertoire was sequenced with immunoSEQ multiplex PCR; TCRdb's copy has only in-frame clones and lacks some. The sample has some 32,000 clones, approximately 90% seen once. This TCR came from a human donor with HPV-associated anogenital cancer. This sample comprised blood, obtained from a patient who underwent chemoradiotherapy. The chain couples TRBV7-9 to TRBJ2-7; 9 bases map to TRBD1. CDR3 amino acids: CASRKQGAGSYEQYF. DNA for the CDR3: TGTGCCAGCAGGAAACAGGGGGCGGGCTCCTACGAGCAGTACTTC.